Shown below are 11 T cell receptor beta chains from a single sample sequenced in a study of CD8 T cells in ankylosing spondylitis. What these receptors recognize is not known. Study-level results: Apparently characteristic of ankylosing spondylitis blood was a TCR beta motif (fewer than ten highly homologous variants).

From the 5' RACE reads, TCRdb called clonotypes with MiXCR, one entry per CDR3 protein. The sample shows hundreds of thousands of distinct CDR3 sequences, over 9.5% of them seen only once. Source material: blood, either unsorted or a sorted T cell fraction (not recorded which). These receptors all come from a male donor with ankylosing spondylitis.

This clonotype was recorded many times. The chain links TRBV7-2 to TRBJ2-3; D may match TRBD1 or TRBD2 (5 bases each). Germline CDR1 and CDR2: SGHTA and FQGNSA. Between the trimmed V and J ends, which lost 6 bases and 3 bases, there was a span of 16 bases. This CDR3 spans 15 amino acids. This CDR3 is CASSSLGVGTDTQYF. CDR3 in DNA: TGTGCCAGCAGTTCTCTGGGGGTCGGAACAGATACGCAGTATTTT.

The table lists this clonotype with a few counts. The chain uses TRBV21-1 and TRBJ2-3; the D call in the table, TRBD1, was not verified against the DNA. TRBV21-1 is recorded as a pseudogene. The CDR3 length is 10 residues. The CDR3 bases are TGTGCCAGCAGCCTCCGGGACAAGGATTTT. Protein product: CASSLRDKDF.

V usage is TRBV7-9 and J usage is TRBJ1-1; no reliable D call. In germline, CDR1 is SEHNR, CDR2 FQNEAQ (reference sequence). CDR3 length equals 12 residues. Trimming took 4 bases from V and 4 from J, leaving 7 bases between them. CDR3 coding DNA: TGTGCCAGCAGCTCCGACACCACTGAAGCTTTCTTT. It encodes CASSSDTTEAFF.

This clonotype has more than one count but fewer than ten. This sequence joins TRBV11-2 and TRBJ2-3; 8 bases are a match to TRBD2. Unmatched junction bases numbered 7, after V lost 0 bases and J lost 2 bases. Germline CDR1 SGHAT, CDR2 FQNNGV. CDR3 size: 17 residues. CDR3 protein: CASSLDRGGRYTDTQYF. The CDR3 nucleotides read TGTGCCAGCAGCTTAGATAGGGGCGGGAGGTACACAGATACGCAGTATTTT.

V is TRBV12-3 or TRBV12-4 and J is TRBJ1-1, with a weak D call TRBD1 (5 bases). This CDR3 comprises 15 residues. The ends were cut back, 3 bases at V and 5 bases at J, with 16 bases in the middle. The DNA for the CDR3 is TGTGCCAGCAGTTTGACCGGCCGGGGCGGGACTGAAGCTTTCTTT. Residues: CASSLTGRGGTEAFF.

This clonotype was counted between two and nine times. This chain uses TRBV7-9 with TRBJ1-2; D remains ambiguous. The CDR3 is made up of 14 amino acids. V was cut by 3 bases and J by 6 bases, with 14 bases left in between. Germline assignment: CDR1 SEHNR and CDR2 FQNEAQ (reference sequence). The CDR3 bases are TGTGCCAGCAGCTTCGGACGTATTGTTGATGGCTACACCTTC. Its protein product is CASSFGRIVDGYTF.

This clonotype has only a few counts. The chain recombines TRBV3-1 with TRBJ1-3; D is ambiguous. The CDR3 sequence is 15 residues long. The germline V gene encodes CDR1 LGHDT and CDR2 YNNKEL (reference sequence). V shed 4 bases and J shed 0 bases, with 10 bases lying between them. CDR3 residues: CASSRREDSGNTIYF. The CDR3 DNA sequence: TGTGCCAGCAGCCGACGGGAAGACTCTGGAAACACCATATATTTT.

The chain uses TRBV7-9 and TRBJ2-1, with no clear D. The CDR3 has 12 residues. The germline gives CDR1 SEHNR, CDR2 FQNEAQ (reference sequence). Trimming left V 1 base short and J 15 bases short, with 13 bases between. The CDR3 spells CASSLGHPRAFF. The CDR3 bases are TGTGCCAGCAGCTTAGGACACCCACGGGCGTTCTTC.

The sample holds many counts of this clonotype. V usage is TRBV20-1 and J usage is TRBJ2-1, with 7 positions matching TRBD2. CDR1 DFQATT and CDR2 SNEGSKA come from the germline V gene (reference sequence). This CDR3 contains 14 residues. The V segment lost 5 bases and the J segment 4 bases; nucleotides outside the gene matches: 8. The CDR3 region is CSAPAPGGYNEQFF. For the CDR3, the DNA is TGCAGTGCTCCTGCCCCGGGGGGATACAATGAGCAGTTCTTC.

This clonotype occurred a few times. In DNA, the CDR3 is TGTGCCAGTAGTAGAGGACAGGGTTCGGGGGAGCAGTACTTC. Its translation: CASSRGQGSGEQYF. The V and J genes are TRBV19 and TRBJ2-7, with 8 nucleotides matching TRBD1. V dropped 4 bases and J dropped 7; count of bases not matched to a gene: 9. This CDR3 is 14 amino acids long. Germline V lookup: CDR1 LNHDA, CDR2 SQIVND (reference sequence). Supplemented by reference TRBV19 and TRBJ2-7, the full variable domain reads DGGITQSPKYLFRKEGQNVTLSCEQNLNHDAMYWYRQDPGQGLRLIYYSQIVNDFQKGDIAEGYSVSREKKESFPLTVTSAQKNPTAFYLCASSRGQGSGEQYFGPGTRLTVT.

This clonotype came up a few times. The chain couples TRBV7-8 to TRBJ2-5; tentatively, D is TRBD2 (6 bases). Looked up from germline, CDR1 is SGHVS and CDR2 is FQNEAQ. Trimming left V 11 bases short and J 2 bases short, with 15 bases between. CDR3 length: 13 residues. CDR3 sequence reads: CAFGGGPQETQYF. In nucleotides, the CDR3 is TGTGCCTTCGGGGGAGGACCGCAAGAGACCCAGTACTTC.